The 7 T cell receptor beta chains presented below share a single source sample, sequenced in a study of T cell responses to AZD1222 COVID-19 vaccine listed by TCRdb under 2021. The library was obtained by the immunoSEQ multiplex PCR assay. The clones in this table, taken by TCRdb from immuneACCESS, are in-frame only. Not every clone is retained; where verified, under half of the shortfall comes from an unresolved V gene, and the cause of the rest is unknown. The sample table holds 130,000 or so clones, of which around 90% were seen once. The ten largest account for 4% of the sample. Sample time point, as interpreted from the label and publication: about 28 days (+/-7) after the second vaccine dose. Material: peripheral blood, obtained 28 days after the second AZD1222 dose. These receptors came from an adult who received the AZD1222 COVID-19 vaccine.

V usage is TRBV11-1 and J usage is TRBJ1-4; D is uncertain. This CDR3 region has 14 residues. With 5 bases removed from V and 5 bases from J, the gap between germline ends came to 12 bases. Germline loops: CDR1 SGHAT, CDR2 FQDESV (reference sequence). DNA for the CDR3: TGTGCCAGCAGCACCCGGGGTGTGAATGAAAAACTGTTTTTT. It is translated as CASSTRGVNEKLFF.

This chain links TRBV5-4 with TRBJ1-6, with D hard to call. Trimming left V 1 base short and J 7 bases short, with 3 bases between. This CDR3 is built from 12 residues. Looked up from germline, CDR1 is SGHNT and CDR2 is YYREEE (reference sequence). CDR3 DNA: TGTGCCAGCAGCTTGTGGAATTCACCCCTCCACTTT. Translating it yields CASSLWNSPLHF.

The chain joins TRBV7-9 to TRBJ2-5; a weak D match, TRBD2 (7 bases). The CDR3 totals 14 residues. The ends were cut back, 5 bases at V and 5 bases at J, with 15 bases in the middle. CDR1 is SEHNR and CDR2 is FQNEAQ in the germline V gene (reference sequence). The CDR3 DNA reads TGTGCCAGCAGCCCCGGGGGGCTGGGGGAGACCCAGTACTTC. Translated: CASSPGGLGETQYF.

The chain carries TRBV20-1 and TRBJ1-4; a weak D match, TRBD1 (5 bases). The CDR3 extends over 11 amino acids. The V and J ends lost 2 bases and 13 bases respectively, with 11 bases between them. Germline V gene sequence: CDR1 DFQATT, CDR2 SNEGSKA (reference sequence). The CDR3 nucleotides read TGCAGTGCTAGACGACCGGGGGTACTGTTTTTT. Translated, it gives CSARRPGVLFF.

The V and J genes are TRBV11-2 and TRBJ2-2; TRBD1 matches 7 bases. CDR3 length: 15 amino acids. The trim removed 4 bases at V and 2 bases at J, leaving 4 bases unmatched. The germline V gene encodes CDR1 SGHAT and CDR2 FQNNGV. DNA for the CDR3: TGTGCCAGCAGCTCCAACAGGGGAAACACCGGGGAGCTGTTTTTT. Amino acids: CASSSNRGNTGELFF.

The J gene is TRBJ2-2, the V gene TRBV6-4; no reliable D call. Germline V CDR1 and CDR2: MRHNA, SNTAGT. The CDR3 spans 13 residues. V was trimmed by 2 bases and J by 3 bases, leaving 4 bases between them. The CDR3 protein is CASSDRDTGELFF. For the CDR3, the DNA is TGTGCCAGCAGTGACAGGGACACCGGGGAGCTGTTTTTT.

The V gene is TRBV6-2 or TRBV6-3, the J gene TRBJ2-3, with D possibly matching TRBD2 (5 bases). Deletions cut 2 bases from V and 0 bases from J, with 12 bases between. The CDR3 is 16 amino acids. Germline-derived CDR1 and CDR2 are MNHEY and SVGEGT. The CDR3 nucleotides are TGTGCCAGCAGTTACGATCCAGCGGAAAGCACAGATACGCAGTATTTT. As protein: CASSYDPAESTDTQYF.